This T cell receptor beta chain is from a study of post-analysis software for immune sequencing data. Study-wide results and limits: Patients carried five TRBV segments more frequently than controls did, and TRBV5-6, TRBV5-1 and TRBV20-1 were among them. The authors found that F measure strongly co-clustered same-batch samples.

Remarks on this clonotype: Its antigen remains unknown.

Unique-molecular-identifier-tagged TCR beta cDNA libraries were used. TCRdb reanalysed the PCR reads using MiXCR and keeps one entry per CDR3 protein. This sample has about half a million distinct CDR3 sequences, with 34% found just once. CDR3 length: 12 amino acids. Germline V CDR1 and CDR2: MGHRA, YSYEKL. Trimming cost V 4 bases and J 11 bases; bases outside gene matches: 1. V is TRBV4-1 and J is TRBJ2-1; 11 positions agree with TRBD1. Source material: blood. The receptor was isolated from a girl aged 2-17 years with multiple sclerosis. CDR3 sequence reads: CASSRTGGKQFF. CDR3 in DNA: TGCGCCAGCAGCCGGACAGGGGGCAAGCAGTTCTTC.